This T cell receptor (beta chain) was profiled in a study of beta chain features in type 1 diabetes. At the level of the study: Patients were similar to healthy donors in age and gender (as well as in cell yields). All samples yielded 100 million to 140 million examined sorted cells. Broader study findings: Compared to healthy donors, patients appeared to have naive, central memory and Treg TCRB repertoires that were more alike. For TCRB rearrangement, an influence of HLA type remained unresolved here. TCRB CDR3s were moderately but significantly shorter in Type 1 diabetes patients in all four CD4+ subsets.

As regards this clone: The target antigen is unknown.

What was sequenced were expressed TCRB transcripts, since all of the isolated RNA had been reverse transcribed. The protocol was immunoSEQ multiplex PCR, while the TCRdb copy is restricted to in-frame clones and leaves out a portion. The table records around 650,000 clones, around 12% of them present only once. From germline, CDR1 is SGHTA and CDR2 FQGNSA. V dropped 5 bases and J dropped 13; count of bases not matched to a gene: 10. The CDR3 runs 13 residues. The chain combines TRBV7-2 with TRBJ2-1; 8 bases map to TRBD2. Specimen: naive CD4+ T cells from blood. The TCR comes from a man aged 25-45 years with type 1 diabetes. CDR3 amino acids: CASSPSGSGGQFF. In nucleotides, the CDR3 is TGTGCCAGCAGCCCCTCGGGGAGCGGGGGACAGTTCTTC.